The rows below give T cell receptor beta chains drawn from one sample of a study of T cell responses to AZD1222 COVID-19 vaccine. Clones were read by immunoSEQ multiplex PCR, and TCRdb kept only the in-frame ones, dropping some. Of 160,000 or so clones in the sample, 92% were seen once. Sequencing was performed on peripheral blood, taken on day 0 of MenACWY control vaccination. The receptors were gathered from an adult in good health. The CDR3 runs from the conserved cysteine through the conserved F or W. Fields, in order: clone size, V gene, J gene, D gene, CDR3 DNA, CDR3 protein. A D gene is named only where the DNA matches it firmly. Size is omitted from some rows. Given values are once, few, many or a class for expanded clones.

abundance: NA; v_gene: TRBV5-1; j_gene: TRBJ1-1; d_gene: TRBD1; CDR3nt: TGCGCCAGCGGACAGGAAAACACTGAAGCTTTCTTT; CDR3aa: CASGQENTEAFF
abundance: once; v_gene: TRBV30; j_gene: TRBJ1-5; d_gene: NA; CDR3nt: TGTGCCTGGAAACGAATGGGGTCGGCCGGCCAGCCCCAGCATTTT; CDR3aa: CAWKRMGSAGQPQHF
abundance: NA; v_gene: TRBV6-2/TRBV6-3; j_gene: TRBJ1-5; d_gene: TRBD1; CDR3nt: TGTGCCAGCAGTTACTCCACAGGGGGCAATCAGCCCCAGCATTTT; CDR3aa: CASSYSTGGNQPQHF
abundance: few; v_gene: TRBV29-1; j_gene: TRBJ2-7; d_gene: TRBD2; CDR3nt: TGCAGCGTTGAGGGGCTAGCGGGAGGGCCCTCCGGCGAGCAGTACTTC; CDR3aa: CSVEGLAGGPSGEQYF
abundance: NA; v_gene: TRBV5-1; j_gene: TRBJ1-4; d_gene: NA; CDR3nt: TGCGCCAGCAGCTCCGCCGGGGGTAACGAAAAACTGTTTTTT; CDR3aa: CASSSAGGNEKLFF
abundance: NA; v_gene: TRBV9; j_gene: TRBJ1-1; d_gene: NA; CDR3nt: TGTGCCAGCAGCGTGGGTCAATTCCCGAACACTGAAGCTTTCTTT; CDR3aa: CASSVGQFPNTEAFF
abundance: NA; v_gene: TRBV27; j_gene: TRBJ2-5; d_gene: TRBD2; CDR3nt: TGTGCCAGCAGTTCCCCGGGGGAGCGGGAGGGCCTGAAGACCCAGTACTTC; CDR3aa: CASSSPGEREGLKTQYF
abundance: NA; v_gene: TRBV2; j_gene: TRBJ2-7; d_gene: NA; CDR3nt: TGTGCCAGCAGTGATCAGGGTTGGTCCTACGAGCAGTACTTC; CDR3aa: CASSDQGWSYEQYF
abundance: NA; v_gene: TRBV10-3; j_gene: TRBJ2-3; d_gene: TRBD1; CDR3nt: TGTGCCATCAGTGTGGGGACAGGTGGTTACGGCACAGATACGCAGTATTTT; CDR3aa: CAISVGTGGYGTDTQYF
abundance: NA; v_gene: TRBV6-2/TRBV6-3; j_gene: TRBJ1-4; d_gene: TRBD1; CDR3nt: TGTGCCAGCAGCCCCCGACAGGGGAAAGAAGAAAAACTGTTTTTT; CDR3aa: CASSPRQGKEEKLFF
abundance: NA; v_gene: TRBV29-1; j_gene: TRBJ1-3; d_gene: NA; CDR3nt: TGCAGCGTTGACTTGGCCTCCGCAGGAAACACCATATATTTT; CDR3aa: CSVDLASAGNTIYF
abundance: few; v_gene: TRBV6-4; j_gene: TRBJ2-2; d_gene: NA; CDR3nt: TGTGCCAGCAGTGACAGGGGCACCGGGGAGCTGTTTTTT; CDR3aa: CASSDRGTGELFF
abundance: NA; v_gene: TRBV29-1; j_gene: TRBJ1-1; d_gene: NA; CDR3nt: TGCAGCGTTGACCAAGGGGCGGGCACTGAAGCTTTCTTT; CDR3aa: CSVDQGAGTEAFF
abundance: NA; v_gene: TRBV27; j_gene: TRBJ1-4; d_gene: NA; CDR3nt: TGTGCCAGCAGAACGGCAACTAATGAAAAACTGTTTTTT; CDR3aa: CASRTATNEKLFF
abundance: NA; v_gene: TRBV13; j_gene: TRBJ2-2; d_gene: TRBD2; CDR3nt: TGTGCCAGCAGCCCCAGGGGACTAGAGAACACCGGGGAGCTGTTTTTT; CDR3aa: CASSPRGLENTGELFF
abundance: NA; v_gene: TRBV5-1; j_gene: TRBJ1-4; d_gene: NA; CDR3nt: TGCGCCAGCAGCTTGGAGGGGTCGGATGAAAAACTGTTTTTT; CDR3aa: CASSLEGSDEKLFF
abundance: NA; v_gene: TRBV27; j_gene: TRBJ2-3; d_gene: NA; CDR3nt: TGTGCCAGCAGTTCTGTGGGAGATACGCAGTATTTT; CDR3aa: CASSSVGDTQYF
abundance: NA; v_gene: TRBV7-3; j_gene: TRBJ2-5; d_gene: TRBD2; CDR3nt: TGTGCCAGCAGTTCTAGCGGGGTTCGAGAGACCCAGTACTTC; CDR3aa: CASSSSGVRETQYF
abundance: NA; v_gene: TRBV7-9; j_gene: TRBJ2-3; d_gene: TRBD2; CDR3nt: TGTGCCAGCAGCTTTAACGGGGGGAGCACAGATACGCAGTATTTT; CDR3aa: CASSFNGGSTDTQYF
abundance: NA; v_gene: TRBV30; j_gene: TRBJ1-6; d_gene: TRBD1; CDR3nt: TGTGCCTGGAGGCCCCACAGGGGAGGCCATTCACCCCTCCACTTT; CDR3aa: CAWRPHRGGHSPLHF
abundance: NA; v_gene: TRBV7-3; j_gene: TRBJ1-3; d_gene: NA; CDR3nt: TGTGCCAGCAGCTTAAGCGGTGGGGGTAATGGAAACACCATATATTTT; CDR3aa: CASSLSGGGNGNTIYF
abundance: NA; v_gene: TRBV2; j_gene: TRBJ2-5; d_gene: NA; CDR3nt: TGTGCCACCAAAGCTAAGGCGGACGAGACCCAGTACTTC; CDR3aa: CATKAKADETQYF
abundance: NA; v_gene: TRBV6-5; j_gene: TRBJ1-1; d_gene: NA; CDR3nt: TGTGCCAGCAGCTGGAGGCTGGGGAGCACTGAAGCTTTCTTT; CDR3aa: CASSWRLGSTEAFF
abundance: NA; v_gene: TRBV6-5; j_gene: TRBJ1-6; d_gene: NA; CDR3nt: TGTGCCAGCAGTCGCGGCTTAGAGTATTCACCCCTCCACTTT; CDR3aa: CASSRGLEYSPLHF
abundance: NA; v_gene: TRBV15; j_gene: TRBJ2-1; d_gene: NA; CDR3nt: TGTGCCACCAGCAGAGATTGGGGTGAGCAGTTCTTC; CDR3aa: CATSRDWGEQFF
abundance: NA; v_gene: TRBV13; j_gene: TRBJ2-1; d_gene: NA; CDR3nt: TGTGCCAGCAGCTCGGACCCCATTAGGCAGTTCTTC; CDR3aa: CASSSDPIRQFF
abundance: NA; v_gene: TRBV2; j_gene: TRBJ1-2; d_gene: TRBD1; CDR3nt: TGTACCCACCCTCCTACAGACAGGGGCCATGGCTACACCTTC; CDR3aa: CTHPPTDRGHGYTF
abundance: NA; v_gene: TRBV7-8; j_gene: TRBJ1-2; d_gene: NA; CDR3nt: TGTGCCAGCAGCTTAGGCGGGGAAGCTAACTATGGCTACACCTTC; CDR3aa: CASSLGGEANYGYTF
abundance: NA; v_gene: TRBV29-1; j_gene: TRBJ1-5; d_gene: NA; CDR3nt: TGCAGCGTTGTCGAGGCCAATAGCAATCAGCCCCAGCATTTT; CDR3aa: CSVVEANSNQPQHF
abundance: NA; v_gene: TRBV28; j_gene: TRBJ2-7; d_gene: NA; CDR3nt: TGTGCCAGCAGTCCCAGGGGTGGGATAAAGGGATACGAGCAGTACTTC; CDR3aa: CASSPRGGIKGYEQYF
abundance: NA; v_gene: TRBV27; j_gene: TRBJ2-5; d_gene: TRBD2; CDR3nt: TGTGCCAGCAGTTACGGGGGGGGATTAGAGACCCAGTACTTC; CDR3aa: CASSYGGGLETQYF
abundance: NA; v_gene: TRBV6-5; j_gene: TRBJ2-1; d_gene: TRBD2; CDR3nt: TGTGCCAGCAGTTACGGCGGGGCGGGGGGTGAGCAGTTCTTC; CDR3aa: CASSYGGAGGEQFF
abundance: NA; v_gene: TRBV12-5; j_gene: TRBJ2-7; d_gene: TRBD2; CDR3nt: TGTGCTAGTGGTTTGGTGCGAGGCACTAGCGGGAGTCCCGAGCAGTACTTC; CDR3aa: CASGLVRGTSGSPEQYF
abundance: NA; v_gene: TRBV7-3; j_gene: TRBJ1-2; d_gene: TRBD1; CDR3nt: TGTGCCAGCAGCAGGGGACAGGGGGCCTATGGCTACACCTTC; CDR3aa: CASSRGQGAYGYTF
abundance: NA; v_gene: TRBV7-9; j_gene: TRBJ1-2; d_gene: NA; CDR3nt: TGTGCCAGCAGCTTATCTGTAGGTGGCTACACCTTC; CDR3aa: CASSLSVGGYTF
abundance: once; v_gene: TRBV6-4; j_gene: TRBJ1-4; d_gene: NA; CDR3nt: TGTGCCAGCAGCCGCGGTGGGGTTAGTGAAAAACTGTTTTTT; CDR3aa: CASSRGGVSEKLFF
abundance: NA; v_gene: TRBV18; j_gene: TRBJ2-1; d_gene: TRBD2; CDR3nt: TGTGCCAGCTCACGGGGTAGCGGGAGGGCCCTGACAAAAGTCAATGAGCAGTTCTTC; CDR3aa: CASSRGSGRALTKVNEQFF
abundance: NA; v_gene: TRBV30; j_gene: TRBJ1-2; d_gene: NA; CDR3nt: TGTGCCTGGAGTGCAGGGGCTAACTATGGCTACACCTTC; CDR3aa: CAWSAGANYGYTF
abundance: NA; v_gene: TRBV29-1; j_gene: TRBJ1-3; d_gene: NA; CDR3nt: TGCAGCGTTAGGTGGGTCTCTGGAAACACCATATATTTT; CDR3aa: CSVRWVSGNTIYF
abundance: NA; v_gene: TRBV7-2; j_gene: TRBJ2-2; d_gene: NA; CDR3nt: TGTGCCAGCAGCCCGACCCCGGGGAACACCGGGGAGCTGTTTTTT; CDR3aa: CASSPTPGNTGELFF
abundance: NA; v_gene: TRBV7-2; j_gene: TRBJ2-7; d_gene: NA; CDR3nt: TGTGCCAGCAGCTTAGCTATCAGCTCTACCTACGAGCAGTACTTC; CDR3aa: CASSLAISSTYEQYF
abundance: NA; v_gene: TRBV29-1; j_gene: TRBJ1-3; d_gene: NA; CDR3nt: TGCAGCGTTGTAGGGCAGGGCCTTTCTGGAAACACCATATATTTT; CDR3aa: CSVVGQGLSGNTIYF